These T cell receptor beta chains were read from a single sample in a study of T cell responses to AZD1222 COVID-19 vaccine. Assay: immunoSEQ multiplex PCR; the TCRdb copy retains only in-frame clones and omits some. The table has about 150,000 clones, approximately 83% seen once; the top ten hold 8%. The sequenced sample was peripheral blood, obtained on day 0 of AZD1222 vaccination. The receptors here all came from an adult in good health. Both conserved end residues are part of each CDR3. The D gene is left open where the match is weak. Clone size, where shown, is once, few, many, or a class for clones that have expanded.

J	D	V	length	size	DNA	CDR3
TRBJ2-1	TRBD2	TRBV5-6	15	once	TGTGCCAGCAGTCGACTAGCGGGGGAATACAATGAGCAGTTCTTC	CASSRLAGEYNEQFF
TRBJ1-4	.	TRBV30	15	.	TGTGCCTGGAGTGTAAAGGGGGACACTAATGAAAAACTGTTTTTT	CAWSVKGDTNEKLFF
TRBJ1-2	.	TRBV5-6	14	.	TGTGCCAGCACCCTGTCGGGGGCGGACTATGGCTACACCTTC	CASTLSGADYGYTF
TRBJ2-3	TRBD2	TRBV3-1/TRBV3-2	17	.	TGTGCCAGCAGCCAGTCAGGTAGCGGGAGCAGCACAGATACGCAGTATTTT	CASSQSGSGSSTDTQYF
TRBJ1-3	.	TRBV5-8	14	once	TGTGCCAGCAGCCGCAGGGGTGGTGGAAACACCATATATTTT	CASSRRGGGNTIYF
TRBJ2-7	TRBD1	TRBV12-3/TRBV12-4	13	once	TGTGCCAGCAGCCGGGACAGCTCCTACGAGCAGTACTTC	CASSRDSSYEQYF
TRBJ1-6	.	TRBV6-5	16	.	TGTGCCAGCAGTTACTCGATTCTACAGGGCAATTCACCCCTCCACTTT	CASSYSILQGNSPLHF
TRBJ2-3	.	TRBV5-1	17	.	TGCGCCAGCAGCTTGTCGCTGTCGCTTACAGGCACAGATACGCAGTATTTT	CASSLSLSLTGTDTQYF
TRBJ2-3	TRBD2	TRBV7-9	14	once	TGTGCCAGCAGCCCAGTCCAACCGGGAGGTACGCAGTATTTT	CASSPVQPGGTQYF
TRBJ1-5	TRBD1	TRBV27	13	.	TGTGCCAGCGGGGACAGGGTCAATCAGCCCCAGCATTTT	CASGDRVNQPQHF
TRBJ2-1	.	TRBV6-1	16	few	TGTGCCAGCAGTGTTGTCCAAGGACTTTCCTACAATGAGCAGTTCTTC	CASSVVQGLSYNEQFF
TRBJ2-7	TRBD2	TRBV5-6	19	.	TGTGCCAGCAGCCCCGGACTAGCGGGAGGGCCCCAAATTTCCTACGAGCAGTACTTC	CASSPGLAGGPQISYEQYF
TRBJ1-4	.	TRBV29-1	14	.	TGCAGCGTCACCAAAGGGGGAACTAATGAAAAACTGTTTTTT	CSVTKGGTNEKLFF
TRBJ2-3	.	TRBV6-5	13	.	TGTGCCAGCAGACGGACTATCTCAGATACGCAGTATTTT	CASRRTISDTQYF
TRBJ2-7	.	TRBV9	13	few	TGTGCCAGCAGCCCCGGGACCTTCTACGAGCAGTACTTC	CASSPGTFYEQYF
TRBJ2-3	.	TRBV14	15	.	TGTGCCAGCAGCCAAGGTCTACTAGGCGCAGATACGCAGTATTTT	CASSQGLLGADTQYF
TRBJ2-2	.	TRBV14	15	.	TGTGCCAGCAGCCAGTTTGGCGGGCCCACCGGGGAGCTGTTTTTT	CASSQFGGPTGELFF
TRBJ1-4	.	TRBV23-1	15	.	TGCGCCAGCAGTCGGGGGAGGCCAACTAATGAAAAACTGTTTTTT	CASSRGRPTNEKLFF
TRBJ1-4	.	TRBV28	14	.	TGTGCCGGCAGCACGGGGGGGGTTAATGAAAAACTGTTTTTT	CAGSTGGVNEKLFF
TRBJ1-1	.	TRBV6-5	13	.	TGTGCCAGCAGTTACTCCCGGGGCACTGAAGCTTTCTTT	CASSYSRGTEAFF
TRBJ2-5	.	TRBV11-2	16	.	TGTGCCAGCAGCCTATCCCCAGTGAGGGGGGGCGAGACCCAGTACTTC	CASSLSPVRGGETQYF
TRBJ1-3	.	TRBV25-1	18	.	TGTGCCAGCAGTGACGGTTCCTGGGGAAGAAGCTCTGGAAACACCATATATTTT	CASSDGSWGRSSGNTIYF
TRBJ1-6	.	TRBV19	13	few	TGTGCCAGTAGTATGGGGGCCTTGGGACCCCTCCACTTT	CASSMGALGPLHF
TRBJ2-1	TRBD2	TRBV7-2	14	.	TGTGCCAGCAGCTTAGTCTTGGGGGGGTTGGAGCAGTTCTTC	CASSLVLGGLEQFF
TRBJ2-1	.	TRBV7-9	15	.	TGTGCCAGCAGCTTAGTGGGACCCATCTACAATGAGCAGTTCTTC	CASSLVGPIYNEQFF
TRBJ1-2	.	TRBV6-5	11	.	TGTGCCAGCGGCATCTTCTATGGCTACACCTTC	CASGIFYGYTF
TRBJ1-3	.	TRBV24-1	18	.	TGTGCCACCAGTGATTTGGGCCCCACAGGGAGCTCTGGAAACACCATATATTTT	CATSDLGPTGSSGNTIYF
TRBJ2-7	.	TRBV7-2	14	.	TGTGCCAGCAGCTTCCGGACCGGAGACTACGAGCAGTACTTC	CASSFRTGDYEQYF
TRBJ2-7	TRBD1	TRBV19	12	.	TGTGCCACAGGAACAGGGGGCTACGAGCAGTACTTC	CATGTGGYEQYF
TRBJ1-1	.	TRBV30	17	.	TGTGCCTGGAGTTCTTACCGTAGCCAGGGGAGAAACACTGAAGCTTTCTTT	CAWSSYRSQGRNTEAFF
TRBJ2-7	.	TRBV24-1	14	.	TGTGCCACCAGTGGTGGGACAAGCACCCAAGAGCAGTACTTC	CATSGGTSTQEQYF
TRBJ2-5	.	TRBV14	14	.	TGTGCCAGCAGCCAAAGGGGGAACCAAGAGACCCAGTACTTC	CASSQRGNQETQYF
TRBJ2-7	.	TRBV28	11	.	TGTGCCAGCAGCGCCCAGGCCGAGCAGTACTTC	CASSAQAEQYF
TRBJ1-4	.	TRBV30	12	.	TGTGCCTGTGGGAATCCGGGTGAAAAACTGTTTTTT	CACGNPGEKLFF
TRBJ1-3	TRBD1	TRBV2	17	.	TGTGCCAGCAGTACTCCCGGGACAGGGTATATTGGAAACACCATATATTTT	CASSTPGTGYIGNTIYF
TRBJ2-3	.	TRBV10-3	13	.	TGTGCCATCAGTCCCTCCGGCACAGATACGCAGTATTTT	CAISPSGTDTQYF
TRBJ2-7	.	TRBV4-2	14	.	TGTGCCAGCAGCCTGTCACGGGATCTCGACGAGCAGTACTTC	CASSLSRDLDEQYF
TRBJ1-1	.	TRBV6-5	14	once	TGTGCCAGCAGTACTGGTGGGATGAACACTGAAGCTTTCTTT	CASSTGGMNTEAFF
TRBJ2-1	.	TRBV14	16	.	TGTGCCAGCAGCCAAGGGTTCCAACCCTCCTACAATGAGCAGTTCTTC	CASSQGFQPSYNEQFF
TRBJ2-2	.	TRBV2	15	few	TGTGCCAGCAGTGTCGGGTTGGGGCCCGCCGGGGAGCTGTTTTTT	CASSVGLGPAGELFF
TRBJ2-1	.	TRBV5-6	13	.	TGTGCCAGCAGCTTGGTAGTGAGGAATGAGCAGTTCTTC	CASSLVVRNEQFF
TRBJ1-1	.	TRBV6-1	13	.	TGTGCCAGCAGTGAAGGGGGAATCCTTGAAGCTTTCTTT	CASSEGGILEAFF
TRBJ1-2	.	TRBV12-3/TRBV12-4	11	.	TGTGCGGTTACCCGACGGTATGGCTACACCTTC	CAVTRRYGYTF
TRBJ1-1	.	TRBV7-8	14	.	TGTGCCAGCAGCTTAGTAGGTATGAACACTGAAGCTTTCTTT	CASSLVGMNTEAFF
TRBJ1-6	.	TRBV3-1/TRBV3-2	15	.	TGTGCCAGCAGCCAAGGTCAGGGATTAAACTCACCCCTCCACTTT	CASSQGQGLNSPLHF
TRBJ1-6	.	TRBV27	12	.	TGTGCCAGCAGTCCCTCTAATTCACCCCTCCACTTT	CASSPSNSPLHF
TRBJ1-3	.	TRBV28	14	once	TGTGCCGCCTCATCCCGGAACTCCGGAAACACCATATATTTT	CAASSRNSGNTIYF
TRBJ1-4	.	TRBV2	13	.	TGTGCCAGCAGCGCGGGACTTAATGAAAAACTGTTTTTT	CASSAGLNEKLFF
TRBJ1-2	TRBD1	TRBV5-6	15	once	TGTGCCAGCAGCTTGAGGACAGGGCTTCTGGAAGGCTACACCTTC	CASSLRTGLLEGYTF
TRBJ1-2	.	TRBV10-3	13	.	TGTGCCATCAGTCCCACAGAGCTCTATGGCTACACCTTC	CAISPTELYGYTF
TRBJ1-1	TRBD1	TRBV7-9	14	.	TGTGCCAGCAGCTTAGCGGGACAGGTCACTGAAGCTTTCTTT	CASSLAGQVTEAFF
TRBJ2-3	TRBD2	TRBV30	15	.	TGTGCCTGTGGGACTAGCGGGGGACCCACAGATACGCAGTATTTT	CACGTSGGPTDTQYF
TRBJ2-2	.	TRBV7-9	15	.	TGTGCCAGCAGCTCGCGGACGTCGAACACCGGGGAGCTGTTTTTT	CASSSRTSNTGELFF
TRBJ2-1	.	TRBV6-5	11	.	TGTGCCAGCAGGAGGGCCGATGAGCAGTTCTTC	CASRRADEQFF
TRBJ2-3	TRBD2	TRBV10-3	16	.	TGTGCCATCAGGACGACTAGCGGGAGGGCCCCGGATACGCAGTATTTT	CAIRTTSGRAPDTQYF
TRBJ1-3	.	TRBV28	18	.	TGTGCCAGCAGTTTGGATCCCCTTGGAGGGGGCTCTGGAAACACCATATATTTT	CASSLDPLGGGSGNTIYF
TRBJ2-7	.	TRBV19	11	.	TGTGCCAGTGGGAGAGGGGGCGAGCAGTACTTC	CASGRGGEQYF
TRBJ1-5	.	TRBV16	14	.	TGTGCCAGCAGCCAATCCACAGTAGGTCAGCCCCAGCATTTT	CASSQSTVGQPQHF
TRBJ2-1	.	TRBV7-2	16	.	TGTGCCAGCAGCATTAGCATAGGCATTGCGGCCAATGAGCAGTTCTTC	CASSISIGIAANEQFF
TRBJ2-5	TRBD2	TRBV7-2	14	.	TGTGCCAGCAGCGCCGGGGTAGCGGGATTGTCCCAGTACTTC	CASSAGVAGLSQYF